This TCR beta chain appears in the sequencing data of a study of shared clonotypes between healthy human individuals. Notes on the study in general: Specimens sampled were limited to blood, with tissue repertoires likely differing. In general, naive subsets displayed greater estimated richness than memory subsets did.

Some clones are missing from TCRdb's copy, which holds only in-frame ones; the method was immunoSEQ multiplex PCR. Counted here are 2 million to 2.5 million clones, approximately 95% occurring once; the ten biggest clones make up roughly 0.13%. The junction had 6 bases not matched to a gene; V was cut back by 11 bases and J by 0 bases. Germline CDR1 MNHNY, CDR2 SVGAGI (reference sequence). CDR3 length: 13 residues. This clone appeared a single time. What it binds is not known. Sample: naive CD4+ T cells sorted from blood. Documented subset: CD45RA+ positively selected. The receptor was derived from a man younger than 35 in good health. The V call is TRBV6-6, the J call TRBJ1-1; 7 bases are a match to TRBD1. The CDR3 reads CAVQGSMNTEAFF. DNA of the CDR3: TGTGCCGTACAGGGGTCCATGAACACTGAAGCTTTCTTT.